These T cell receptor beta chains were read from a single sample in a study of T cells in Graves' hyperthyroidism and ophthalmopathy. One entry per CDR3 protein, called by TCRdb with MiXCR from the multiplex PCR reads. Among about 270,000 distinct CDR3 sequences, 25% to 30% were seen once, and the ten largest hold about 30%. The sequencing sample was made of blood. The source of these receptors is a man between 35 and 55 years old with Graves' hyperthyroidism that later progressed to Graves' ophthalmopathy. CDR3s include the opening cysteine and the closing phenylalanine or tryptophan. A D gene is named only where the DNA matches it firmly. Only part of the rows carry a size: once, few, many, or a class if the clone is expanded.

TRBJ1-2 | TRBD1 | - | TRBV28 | CASSTMTGRSNYGYTF | TGTGCCAGCAGTACGATGACAGGGAGGTCGAACTATGGCTACACCTTC
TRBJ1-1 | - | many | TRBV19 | CASKIGGLIAEAFF | TGTGCCAGTAAAATAGGGGGGCTGATCGCTGAAGCTTTCTTT
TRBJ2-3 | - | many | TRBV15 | CATSRAPTDTQYF | TGTGCCACCAGCAGAGCCCCTACAGATACGCAGTATTTT
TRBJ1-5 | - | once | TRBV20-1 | CSARVTDQPQHF | TGCAGTGCTAGAGTAACGGATCAGCCCCAGCATTTT
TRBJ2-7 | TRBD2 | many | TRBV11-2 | CASIFGGGIYEQYF | TGTGCCAGCATCTTCGGCGGGGGAATCTACGAGCAGTACTTC
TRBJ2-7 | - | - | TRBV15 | CATSREVQEYEQYF | TGTGCCACCAGCAGAGAAGTACAAGAGTACGAGCAGTACTTC
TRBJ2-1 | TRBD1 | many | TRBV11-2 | CASSSGTVPPRLF | TGTGCCAGCAGCTCCGGGACAGTTCCCCCACGGCTCTTC
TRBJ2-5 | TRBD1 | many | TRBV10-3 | CAIGPGQGTETQYF | TGTGCCATCGGCCCGGGACAGGGTACGGAGACCCAGTACTTC
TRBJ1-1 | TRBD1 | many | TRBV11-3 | CASSSGQYLGEAFF | TGTGCCAGCAGCTCGGGACAGTACCTGGGGGAAGCTTTCTTT
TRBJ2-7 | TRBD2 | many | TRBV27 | CASSSPTPSGIGYEQYF | TGTGCCAGCAGTTCCCCAACCCCTAGCGGGATAGGGTACGAGCAGTACTTC
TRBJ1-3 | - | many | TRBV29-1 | CSVVRSGSGNTIYF | TGCAGCGTTGTTAGGTCAGGGTCTGGAAACACCATATATTTT
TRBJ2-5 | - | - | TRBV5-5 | CASFSAQETQYF | TGTGCCAGCTTTTCTGCCCAAGAGACCCAGTACTTC
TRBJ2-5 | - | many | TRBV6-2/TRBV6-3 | CASSYARNQLQETQYF | TGTGCCAGCAGTTACGCTAGAAACCAACTCCAAGAGACCCAGTACTTC
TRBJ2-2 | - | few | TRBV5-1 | CASSYALGTGELFF | TGCGCCAGCAGCTATGCTTTGGGCACCGGGGAGCTGTTTTTT
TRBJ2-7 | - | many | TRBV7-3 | CASSGGQNSEQYF | TGTGCCAGCAGCGGCGGACAGAACTCCGAGCAGTACTTC
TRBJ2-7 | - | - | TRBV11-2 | CASSLGQGSVYEQYF | TGTGCCAGCAGCTTAGGGCAGGGGTCCGTCTACGAGCAGTACTTC
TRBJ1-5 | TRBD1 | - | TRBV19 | CASRLQGAGQPQHF | TGTGCCAGTAGACTCCAGGGGGCAGGTCAGCCCCAGCATTTT
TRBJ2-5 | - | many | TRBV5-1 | CASSWENSETQYF | TGCGCCAGCAGCTGGGAAAATTCAGAGACCCAGTACTTC
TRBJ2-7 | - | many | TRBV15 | CATSRDLGNYEQYF | TGTGCCACCAGCAGAGATCTGGGGAACTACGAGCAGTACTTC
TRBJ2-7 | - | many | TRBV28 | CASSSERGHRYEQYF | TGTGCCAGCAGTTCTGAGAGGGGTCATCGATACGAGCAGTACTTC
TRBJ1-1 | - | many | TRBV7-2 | CASSVIGGGSEAFF | TGTGCCAGCAGCGTGATCGGGGGGGGGTCTGAAGCTTTCTTT
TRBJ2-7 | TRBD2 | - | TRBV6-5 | CASSYPLAGGPEQYF | TGTGCCAGCAGTTACCCGCTAGCGGGAGGGCCCGAGCAGTACTTC
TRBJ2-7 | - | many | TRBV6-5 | CASSLPGNEQYF | TGTGCCAGCAGTCTGCCAGGCAACGAGCAGTACTTC
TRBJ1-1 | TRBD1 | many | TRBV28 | CASSVDRVSTEAFF | TGTGCCAGCAGTGTGGACAGGGTGAGCACTGAAGCTTTCTTT
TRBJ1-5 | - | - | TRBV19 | CASSIGGPIGNQPQHF | TGTGCCAGTAGTATAGGGGGTCCCATAGGCAATCAGCCCCAGCATTTT
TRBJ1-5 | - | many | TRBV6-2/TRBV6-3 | CASTLQFSNQPQHF | TGTGCCAGCACCTTACAGTTTTCCAATCAGCCCCAGCATTTT
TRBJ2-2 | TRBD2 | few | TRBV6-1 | CAIHAGGVGELFF | TGTGCCATCCATGCGGGGGGGGTCGGGGAGCTGTTTTTT
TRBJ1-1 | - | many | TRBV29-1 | CSVRSDRNTEAFF | TGCAGCGTCCGATCCGACAGAAACACTGAAGCTTTCTTT
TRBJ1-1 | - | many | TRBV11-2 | CASSLDAGGGTEAFF | TGTGCCAGCAGCTTAGATGCTGGGGGTGGCACTGAAGCTTTCTTT
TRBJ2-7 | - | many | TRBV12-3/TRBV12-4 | CASSLTGGGVGYEQYF | TGTGCCAGCAGTTTAACGGGGGGCGGGGTCGGCTACGAGCAGTACTTC
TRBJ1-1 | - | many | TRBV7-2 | CASSLVHGNTEAFF | TGTGCCAGCAGCTTAGTTCACGGTAACACTGAAGCTTTCTTT
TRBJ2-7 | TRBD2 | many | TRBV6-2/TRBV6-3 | CASSQPGLAGRYEQYF | TGTGCCAGCAGTCAGCCCGGACTAGCGGGAAGGTACGAGCAGTACTTC
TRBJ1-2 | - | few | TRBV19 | CAEGIGVHGYTF | TGTGCCGAAGGAATAGGAGTCCATGGCTACACCTTC
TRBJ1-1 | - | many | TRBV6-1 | CASSAGVQRNTEAFF | TGTGCCAGCAGTGCAGGGGTCCAGCGAAACACTGAAGCTTTCTTT